This section outlines one TCR beta chain sequence together with its context. The sample originates from a study of cytotoxic CD8 clonotypes in ibrutinib-treated CLL. For the study at large: Partial responders around 24, complete 2; about twelve progressed and about 14 stayed in remission by median about 5.5 years.

The CDR3 is made up of 14 amino acids. Germline CDR1 and CDR2: SGDLS and YYNGEE. Trimming removed 3 bases at V and 5 bases at J, with 14 bases between. Method: immunoSEQ multiplex PCR; TCRdb's copy keeps in-frame clones and lacks some. The profile covers 68,000 or so clones, with about 64% appearing a single time and roughly 5.9% taken by the ten largest. The sample consisted of PBMCs, taken after 12 months of ibrutinib treatment. This chain connects TRBV9 to TRBJ1-1, with D perhaps matching TRBD1 (5 bases). This receptor was identified in a human donor with chronic lymphocytic leukemia. The CDR3 is CASSARQWETEAFF. The CDR3 region has the DNA TGTGCCAGCAGCGCCCGACAGTGGGAAACTGAAGCTTTCTTT. Combining the CDR3 with reference TRBV9 and TRBJ1-1 gives the whole variable domain DSGVTQTPKHLITATGQRVTLRCSPRSGDLSVYWYQQSLDQGLQFLIQYYNGEERAKGNILERFSAQQFPDLHSELNLSSLELGDSALYFCASSARQWETEAFFGQGTRLTVV.